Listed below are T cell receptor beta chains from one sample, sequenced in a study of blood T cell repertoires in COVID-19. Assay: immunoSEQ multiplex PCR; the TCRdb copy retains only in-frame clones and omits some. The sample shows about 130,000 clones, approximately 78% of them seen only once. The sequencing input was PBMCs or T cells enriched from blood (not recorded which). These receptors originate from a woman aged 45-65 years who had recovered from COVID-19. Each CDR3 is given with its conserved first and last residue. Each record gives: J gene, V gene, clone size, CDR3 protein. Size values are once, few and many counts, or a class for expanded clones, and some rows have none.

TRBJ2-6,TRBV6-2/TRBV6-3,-,CASSPDRGDSGANVLTF
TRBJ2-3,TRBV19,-,CASTGTSGRLNTDTQYF
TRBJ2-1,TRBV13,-,CASSLGSHNEQFF
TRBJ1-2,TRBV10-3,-,CAISVAERSLGYTF
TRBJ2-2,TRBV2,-,CASSDRVGGELFF
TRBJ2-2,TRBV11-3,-,CASSLSGQGITGELFF
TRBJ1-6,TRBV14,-,CASSQLRQGYSPLHF
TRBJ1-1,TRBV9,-,CASSATGGGTEAFF
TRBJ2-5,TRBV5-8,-,CASSFNLLAGEETQYF
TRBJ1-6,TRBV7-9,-,CASSPRGGESPLHF
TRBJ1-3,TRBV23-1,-,CASSQSGLRSGNTIYF
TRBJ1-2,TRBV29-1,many,CSVTTGSGYTF
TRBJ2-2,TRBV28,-,CASSRQNPNTGELFF
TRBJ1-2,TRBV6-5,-,CASSATGSGRYTF
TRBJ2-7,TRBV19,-,CASSIAPSGGIYEQYF
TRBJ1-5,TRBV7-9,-,CASSLWTGRGLSNQPQHF
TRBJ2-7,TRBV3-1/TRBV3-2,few,CASSHGVWRGGPDEQYF
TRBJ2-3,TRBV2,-,CASSEQGPNTQYF
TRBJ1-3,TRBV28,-,CASSSPTGAGNTIYF
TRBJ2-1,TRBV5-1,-,CASPPYGSSSYNEQFF
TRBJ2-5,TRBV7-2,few,CASSSAPGGGETQYF
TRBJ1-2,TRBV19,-,CATSGDRGLFYGYTF
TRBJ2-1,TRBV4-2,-,CASSHPGQGAGNEQFF
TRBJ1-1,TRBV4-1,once,CASSQPGHNTEAFF
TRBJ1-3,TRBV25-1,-,CASSEGQGSGNTIYF
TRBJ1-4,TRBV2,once,CASSDETRVEKLFF
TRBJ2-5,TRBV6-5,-,CASSYSSAVQETQYF
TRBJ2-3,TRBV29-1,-,CSVEGGLGSTDTQYF
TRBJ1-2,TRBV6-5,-,CASGGVGLYGYTF
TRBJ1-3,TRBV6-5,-,CASSSLGQGEYF
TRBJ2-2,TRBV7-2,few,CASSRSTDRGGELFF
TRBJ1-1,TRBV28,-,CASSLLEGGNTEAFF
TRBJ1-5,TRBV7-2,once,CASSHELYQPQHF
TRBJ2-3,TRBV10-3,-,CAISDLGSSTGENTDTQYF
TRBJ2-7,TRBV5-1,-,CASSSPTEGDPYEQYF
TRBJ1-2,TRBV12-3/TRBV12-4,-,CASGARGGYTF
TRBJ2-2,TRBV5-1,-,CASSYSGLPGELFF
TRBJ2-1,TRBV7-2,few,CASSSGTGPYNEQFF
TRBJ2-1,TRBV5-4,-,CASSPQAVSSYNEQFF
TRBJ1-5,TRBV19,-,CASSPQDRNQPQHF
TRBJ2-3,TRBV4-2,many,CASSQELAGGTDTQYF
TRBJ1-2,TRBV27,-,CASNSTGLSDGYTF
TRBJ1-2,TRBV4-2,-,CASSLGQGTYGYTF
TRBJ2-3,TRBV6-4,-,CASSDQRGGLDTQYF
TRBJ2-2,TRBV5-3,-,CARRHERGTGELFF
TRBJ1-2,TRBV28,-,CASSLEGGDGYTF
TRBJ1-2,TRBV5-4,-,CASSQGQGVIYGYTF
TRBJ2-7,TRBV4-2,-,CASSQEVSSRSSYEQYF
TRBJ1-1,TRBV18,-,CASSPPWPNTEAFF
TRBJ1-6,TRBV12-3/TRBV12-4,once,CASSLSPGSPLHF